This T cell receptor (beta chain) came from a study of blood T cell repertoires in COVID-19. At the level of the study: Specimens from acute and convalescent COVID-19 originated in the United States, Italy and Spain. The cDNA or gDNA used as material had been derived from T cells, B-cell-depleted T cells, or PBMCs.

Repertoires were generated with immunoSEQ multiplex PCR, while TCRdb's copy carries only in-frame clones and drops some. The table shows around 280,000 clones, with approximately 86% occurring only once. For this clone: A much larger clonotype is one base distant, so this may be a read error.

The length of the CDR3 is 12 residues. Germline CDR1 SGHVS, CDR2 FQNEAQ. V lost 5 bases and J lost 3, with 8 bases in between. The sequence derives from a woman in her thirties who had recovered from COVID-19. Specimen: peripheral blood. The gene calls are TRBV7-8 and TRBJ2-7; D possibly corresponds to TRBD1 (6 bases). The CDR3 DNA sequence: TGTGCCAGCAGCGGGGACAACTACGAGCAGTACTTC. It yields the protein CASSGDNYEQYF.